This is a list of T cell receptor beta chains from one sample in a study of early T cells in non-severe SARS-CoV-2 infection. TCRdb redid the calling of the 5' RACE reads with MiXCR, one entry per CDR3 protein. The repertoire holds roughly 48,000 distinct CDR3 sequences, with 5.6% as singletons. The sample taken for sequencing was whole blood. These receptors were taken from an adult who was a healthcare worker with PCR-confirmed SARS-CoV-2 infection or an uninfected control (not recorded which). The CDR3 runs from the conserved cysteine through the conserved F or W. The D gene is left open where the match is weak. The size of a clone is reported for some rows only, either as once, few or many, or as a class for expanded clones.

v_call,clone_size,d_call,j_call,cdr3_nt,cdr3_aa
TRBV11-2,many,NA,TRBJ1-1,TGTGCCAGCACGCAGGGTAGGTTTGGAGCTTTCTTT,CASTQGRFGAFF
TRBV29-1,NA,NA,TRBJ2-3,TGCAGCGTTAACATAATCGGGACAGATACGCAGTATTTT,CSVNIIGTDTQYF
TRBV19,many,TRBD2,TRBJ2-1,TGTGCCAGTAGTAGTACTAGCGGGAGGGCCCCTAACAATGAGCAGTTCTTC,CASSSTSGRAPNNEQFF
TRBV6-2/TRBV6-3,many,NA,TRBJ1-1,TGTGCCAGCAGTTACTCCGGTTCGGGGATCCTGAACACTGAAGCTTTCTTT,CASSYSGSGILNTEAFF
TRBV6-4,NA,NA,TRBJ2-2,TGTGCCAGCAGTATGGGGGGCACGAACACCGGGGAGCTGTTTTTT,CASSMGGTNTGELFF
TRBV27,many,TRBD2,TRBJ2-1,TGTGCCAGCAATCTTAGCGGGAGAGGTGAGCAGTTCTTC,CASNLSGRGEQFF
TRBV4-3,NA,NA,TRBJ2-3,TGCGCCAGCAGCCAAGTCAGCCAGCGGATGGGGACAGATACGCAGTATTTT,CASSQVSQRMGTDTQYF
TRBV12-3/TRBV12-4,NA,NA,TRBJ2-4,TGTGCCAGCAGTTTAGCCAAAAACATTCAGTACTTC,CASSLAKNIQYF
TRBV28,NA,NA,TRBJ1-2,TGTGCCAGCAGCAATAAAATCATCCGACCAGGACACTATGGCTACACCTTC,CASSNKIIRPGHYGYTF
TRBV29-1,few,NA,TRBJ2-1,TGCAGCACGAATGAGCAGTTCTTC,CSTNEQFF
TRBV6-5,few,TRBD1,TRBJ1-4,TGTGCCAGCAGTTACCAGGGGACAGGAGCAACTAATGAAAAACTGTTTTTT,CASSYQGTGATNEKLFF
TRBV7-9,NA,TRBD2,TRBJ2-1,TGTGCCAGCAGCCGCGGCGGGGGGGTCCCCCCCAGAGTTGACGTGGAGCAGTTCTTC,CASSRGGGVPPRVDVEQFF
TRBV6-5,few,NA,TRBJ1-1,TGTGCCAGCAGTTACTCGCCACTGAACACTGAAGCTTTCTTT,CASSYSPLNTEAFF
TRBV5-1,few,NA,TRBJ1-1,TGCGCCAGCAGCTTCCAATCCGCGCAGGGAGGGACTGAAGCTTTCTTT,CASSFQSAQGGTEAFF
TRBV19,many,NA,TRBJ2-5,TGTGCCAGTAGTCCGTGGACAAAAGAGACCCAGTACTTC,CASSPWTKETQYF
TRBV7-2,many,TRBD1,TRBJ1-4,TGTGCCAGCAGCTCCCCCACACGACAGGGGACTAATGAAAAACTGTTTTTT,CASSSPTRQGTNEKLFF
TRBV18,NA,NA,TRBJ2-5,TGTGCCAGCTCACCATCATGGGAGACCCAGTACTTC,CASSPSWETQYF
TRBV7-2,many,NA,TRBJ2-1,TGTGCCAGCAGCTTCCTTCTAGCGAATGAGCAGTTCTTC,CASSFLLANEQFF
TRBV10-3,many,TRBD1,TRBJ2-7,TGTGCCATCAGTGAGGCCCGGACAGGGGTGAACTACGAGCAGTACTTC,CAISEARTGVNYEQYF
TRBV7-2,many,NA,TRBJ2-3,TGTGCCAGCAGCTTAGCCAATACAGATACGCAGTATTTT,CASSLANTDTQYF
TRBV5-4,few,NA,TRBJ2-7,TGTGCCAGCCGGGACAACTCCTACGAGCAGTACTTC,CASRDNSYEQYF
TRBV29-1,many,NA,TRBJ2-7,TGCAGCGTTGAAACCCCGGTCCCGGGGGAGCAGTACTTC,CSVETPVPGEQYF
TRBV7-7,NA,NA,TRBJ2-3,TGTGCTAGCGGCCCATCACCCCGAGGGGGCGATAGGGCAGATACGCAGTATTTT,CASGPSPRGGDRADTQYF
TRBV6-5,NA,TRBD1,TRBJ1-3,TGTGCCAGTTCCATAGGGACAGCCGGAAACACCATATATTTT,CASSIGTAGNTIYF
TRBV7-8,many,TRBD1,TRBJ1-3,TGTGCCAGCAGCTTCGGACAGGGCTCTGGAAACACCATATATTTT,CASSFGQGSGNTIYF
TRBV6-1,NA,NA,TRBJ1-2,TGTGCCAGCAGTGAAGCTGGCCTGTGGGGCTACACCTTC,CASSEAGLWGYTF
TRBV11-3,many,NA,TRBJ2-5,TGTGCCAGCAGCAGGGGGGGGAAAGAGACCCAGTACTTC,CASSRGGKETQYF
TRBV11-3,many,NA,TRBJ1-1,TGTGCCAGCAGCTTCAGGAACACTGAAGCTTTCTTT,CASSFRNTEAFF
TRBV18,many,NA,TRBJ2-1,TGTGCCAGCTCACGCTCAGGGAGTAGCGTTGATTTCGGTGAGCAGTTCTTC,CASSRSGSSVDFGEQFF
TRBV15,many,NA,TRBJ1-1,TGTGCCACCAGCAGAGATGGGGGGGACACTGAAGCTTTCTTT,CATSRDGGDTEAFF
TRBV4-1,NA,NA,TRBJ2-1,TGCGCCAGCAGCCGAAGTTGGACTAACTACAATGAGCAGTTCTTC,CASSRSWTNYNEQFF
TRBV10-2,many,NA,TRBJ2-7,TGCGCCAGCAGTGACCAGCGGATCTCCTACGAGCAGTACTTC,CASSDQRISYEQYF
TRBV3-1,few,NA,TRBJ2-4,TGTGCCAGCAGCCCAACCCCTTTATTGGGCAAAAACATTCAGTACTTC,CASSPTPLLGKNIQYF
TRBV10-3,NA,TRBD1,TRBJ1-5,TGTGCCATCAGTGGTTCAGGGGGAAATCAGCCCCAGCATTTT,CAISGSGGNQPQHF
TRBV4-3,many,TRBD1,TRBJ1-1,TGCGCCAGCAGCCACACGACAGGGTTAGGGGAAGCTTTCTTT,CASSHTTGLGEAFF
TRBV11-2,NA,NA,TRBJ2-5,TGTGCCAGCAGCTTAGAAGGACAGATCCCGTCCCAGTACTTC,CASSLEGQIPSQYF
TRBV11-2,NA,NA,TRBJ1-3,TGTGCCAGCAGCTTTGAAAACACCATATATTTT,CASSFENTIYF
TRBV6-6,many,NA,TRBJ2-1,TGTGCCAGCAGTTCTAAGCCTAATGAGCAGTTCTTC,CASSSKPNEQFF
TRBV5-1,many,TRBD2,TRBJ2-3,TGCGCCAGCAGCTCGGGTAGCGGGGGGCGCACGGATACGCAGTATTTT,CASSSGSGGRTDTQYF
TRBV29-1,many,NA,TRBJ2-1,TGCAGCGTCCGAGTTGGGAATGAGCAGTTCTTC,CSVRVGNEQFF
TRBV6-2/TRBV6-3,many,NA,TRBJ1-5,TGTGCCAGCAGGGACCCAAATCAGCCCCAGCATTTT,CASRDPNQPQHF
TRBV7-3,many,TRBD1,TRBJ2-1,TGTGCCAGCAGCATGGACAGGGCCTACAATGAGCAGTTCTTC,CASSMDRAYNEQFF
TRBV18,few,NA,TRBJ2-3,TGTGCCAGCTCACCTATCTTCCCCACAGATACGCAGTATTTT,CASSPIFPTDTQYF